This T cell receptor beta chain was sequenced during a study of cytomegalovirus exposure and HLA in healthy donors. CDR1 MNHNY and CDR2 SVGAGI come from the germline V gene (reference sequence). CDR3 length: 10 amino acids. The J segment lost 13 bases and the V segment lost 4 bases, leaving 3 bases of the junction unmatched. Comments on this clone: Its specificity is unknown.

Findings of the study overall: Later on, an analysis found that several of the most significant clusters appeared to be linked to common viral pathogens, which included parvovirus B19. Later work found most CMV-associated TCR beta chains apparently HLA-restricted.

PCR primers comprised 60 Vbeta and 13 Jbeta primers. As originally analysed: Among the unique TCR beta chains that a later analysis counted, 70 million to 85 million in all, roughly 11 million were shared. Sequenced by immunoSEQ multiplex PCR; TCRdb stores in-frame clones only, minus some. V and J calls and clone size are given by that table; D and trimming were obtained from the DNA. The table records around 100,000 clones, roughly 69% of them present only once. J is TRBJ2-7 and V is TRBV6-6, with TRBD1 matching over 8 bases. This clonotype originated in a young man in good health and CMV-seropositive. The specimen sequenced was PBMCs. The CDR3 region has the DNA TGTGCCAGCAGTTTGGACAGGGAATACTTC. Encoded protein: CASSLDREYF.